This TCR beta chain appears in the sequencing data of a study of shared clonotypes between healthy human individuals. Overall study findings and caveats: The sharing of 4.5% to 5% of naive CD4 clonotypes was seen across a handful of donors.

CDR3 length: 14 residues. Trimming took 6 bases from V and 7 from J; bases not matched to a gene: 6. CDR1 and CDR2 from the germline V gene are KGHSH and LQKENI. The investigators split CD4+ cells into a CD45RA+ naive subset and a CD45RA-negative memory subset. Generated by immunoSEQ multiplex PCR, the TCRdb table keeps only in-frame clones and is missing some. The profile shows roughly 2.6 million clones, more than 80% of them singletons. Note on this clone: Its antigen remains unknown.

The sequencing input was naive CD4+ T cells sorted from blood. Subset of the sample: CD45RA+ positively selected. The receptor was isolated from a man between 18 and 29 years old in good health. The rearrangement joins TRBV18 to TRBJ1-4, with 9 bases aligning to TRBD1. CDR3 protein: CASSQDRGGEKLFF. Here the CDR3 DNA reads TGTGCCAGCTCTCAGGACAGGGGCGGTGAAAAACTGTTTTTT. The full variable domain, rest sourced from reference TRBV18 and TRBJ1-4, is NAGVMQNPRHLVRRRGQEARLRCSPMKGHSHVYWYRQLPEEGLKFMVYLQKENIIDESGMPKERFSAEFPKEGPSILRIQQVVRGDSAAYFCASSQDRGGEKLFFGSGTQLSVL.